This passage covers 29 T cell receptor beta chains from one sample sequenced in a study of blood T cell repertoires in COVID-19. Repertoires were generated with immunoSEQ multiplex PCR, while TCRdb's copy carries only in-frame clones and drops some. The sample yields 400,000 to 500,000 clones, around 89% seen once. Sequencing was done on a sample of PBMCs or T cells enriched from blood (not recorded which). Receptor source: a woman aged 40 to 50 who had recovered from COVID-19.

The V call is TRBV5-6, the J call TRBJ2-2, with D possibly matching TRBD1 (6 bases). The CDR3 covers 16 residues. CDR1 is SGHDT, CDR2 YYEEEE, per germline. Trimming took 2 bases from V and 6 from J, leaving 17 bases between them. The CDR3 sequence is CASSLQGISSAGELFF. The CDR3 coding sequence is TGTGCCAGCAGCTTACAGGGTATTTCCTCCGCCGGGGAGCTGTTTTTT.

The gene calls are TRBV3-1 (or the pseudogene TRBV3-2) and TRBJ1-2, with 9 nucleotides matching TRBD1. This CDR3 is 16 amino acids long. J lost 0 bases, V lost 3 bases, and 5 bases had no gene match. The germline CDR1 and CDR2 sequences are LGHDT and YNNKEL (reference sequence). The CDR3 protein is CASSQDRGTANYGYTF. CDR3 coding DNA: TGTGCCAGCAGCCAGGACAGGGGAACAGCTAACTATGGCTACACCTTC.

J is TRBJ2-3 and V is TRBV10-3; D might be TRBD2 (6 bases). CDR1 is ENHRY, CDR2 SYGVKD, per germline. The V end was cut by 8 bases, the J end by 1 base, with 13 bases between. This CDR3 spans 14 amino acids. The CDR3 reads CAISTGTRTDTQYF. Here the CDR3 DNA reads TGTGCCATCTCGACCGGGACTCGCACAGATACGCAGTATTTT.

This clone appeared many times. This chain links TRBV30 with TRBJ1-2; TRBD1 matches at 7 bases. J was trimmed by 6 bases and V by 0 bases; bases with no gene match: 13. CDR1 and CDR2 from the germline V gene are GTSNPN and SVGIG (reference sequence). The CDR3 length is 16 residues. The DNA of the CDR3 is TGTGCCTGGAGTGTAAGGATGACAGGGCGGGGCGATGGCTACACCTTC. Amino acid sequence: CAWSVRMTGRGDGYTF.

V and J are TRBV29-1 and TRBJ2-3; D is perhaps TRBD1 (5 bases). The CDR3 loop spans 14 amino acids. CDR1 is SQVTM and CDR2 is ANQGSEA in the germline V gene. V dropped 6 bases and J dropped 1 base, with 14 bases sitting between them. The CDR3 DNA is TGCAGCGTAAGGGGCAACTCCCGCACAGATACGCAGTATTTT. Its protein is CSVRGNSRTDTQYF.

The rearrangement uses TRBV27 and TRBJ2-7, with a possible D match to TRBD2 (6 bases). CDR1 and CDR2 (germline): MNHEY, SMNVEV (reference sequence). The CDR3 covers 13 residues. Trimming left V 4 bases short and J 4 bases short, with 11 bases between. CDR3 amino acids: CASSYAGGYEQYF. CDR3 nucleotides: TGTGCCAGCAGTTATGCCGGGGGTTACGAGCAGTACTTC.

The chain combines TRBV7-2 with TRBJ2-5; 8 bases line up with TRBD2. CDR3 length: 15 residues. V shed 6 bases and J 0 bases; nucleotides not matched to a gene: 6. CDR1 is SGHTA, CDR2 FQGNSA, per germline. CDR3 residues: CASSSLAGYQETQYF. CDR3 sequence (DNA): TGTGCCAGCAGTAGTCTAGCGGGTTACCAAGAGACCCAGTACTTC.

The rearrangement uses TRBV30 and TRBJ1-4; 9 bases are shared with TRBD1. Germline V gene data show CDR1 as GTSNPN and CDR2 as SVGIG (reference sequence). V trimming: 4 bases; J trimming: 8 bases; junction bases outside the gene matches: 5. The length of the CDR3 is 13 residues. The DNA for the CDR3 is TGTGCCTGGACCGGGACAGGGCAGGAAAAACTGTTTTTT. Its translation: CAWTGTGQEKLFF. The full variable domain, in which reference TRBV30 and TRBJ1-4 provide the parts outside the CDR3, is SQTIHQWPATLVQPVGSPLSLECTVEGTSNPNLYWYRQAAGRGLQLLFYSVGIGQISSEVPQNLSASRPQDRQFILSSKKLLLSDSGFYLCAWTGTGQEKLFFGSGTQLSVL.

The CDR3 protein is CATSPLVWGDRGLNGYTF. In DNA form, the CDR3 reads TGTGCCACCAGCCCCTTGGTGTGGGGGGACAGGGGATTGAATGGCTACACCTTC. This chain links TRBV15 with TRBJ1-2, with 10 bases identical to TRBD1. The germline V gene encodes CDR1 LNHNV and CDR2 YYDKDF (reference sequence). This CDR3 has 18 residues. V lost 5 bases and J lost 6; bases outside the gene matches: 18.

This clone has more than one count but fewer than ten. The chain uses TRBV20-1 and TRBJ1-5; maybe TRBD1 (5 bases). The length of the CDR3 is 16 residues. Germline CDR1 reads DFQATT; CDR2 reads SNEGSKA (reference sequence). V gave up 3 bases and J gave up 4 bases, with 19 bases separating them. In DNA, the CDR3 is TGCAGTGCTAGTGGGTCAGTGGGGGGGAGGAATCAGCCCCAGCATTTT. This sequence encodes CSASGSVGGRNQPQHF.

This clone occurred a few times. The rearrangement links TRBV5-1 to TRBJ2-1; TRBD2 matches at 9 bases. The CDR3 is 14 amino acids. The V gene end was trimmed by 4 bases and the J gene end by 7 bases; junction bases not matched to a gene: 6. Germline V gives CDR1 SGHRS, CDR2 YFSETQ. The CDR3 reads CASSLSGSSNEQFF. The CDR3 DNA follows: TGCGCCAGCAGCCTTAGCGGGAGTTCGAATGAGCAGTTCTTC.

V gene TRBV18 combines with J gene TRBJ1-2; D remains unclear. This CDR3 has 16 residues. Trimming took 3 bases from V and 2 from J, leaving 16 bases between them. Germline V gene lookup returns CDR1 KGHSH and CDR2 LQKENI. The CDR3 region is CASSPKHPGENYGYTF. Written as DNA, the CDR3 is TGTGCCAGCTCACCTAAGCACCCCGGGGAAAACTATGGCTACACCTTC.

This chain connects TRBV15 to TRBJ1-3, with D uncertain. The ends were cut back, 1 base at V and 2 bases at J, with 6 bases in the middle. The CDR3 runs to 14 residues. Germline V gene lookup returns CDR1 LNHNV and CDR2 YYDKDF (reference sequence). CDR3 nucleotide sequence: TGTGCCACCAGCAGAGTCACAGCTGGAAACACCATATATTTT. Its translation: CATSRVTAGNTIYF.

The rearrangement links TRBV3-1 (or the pseudogene TRBV3-2) to TRBJ2-2; the D gene is possibly TRBD2 (7 bases). The CDR3 has 16 amino acids. Germline V gives CDR1 LGHDT, CDR2 YNNKEL (reference sequence). Trimming shortened V by 4 bases and J by 7 bases, and 19 bases separated the two germline ends. The CDR3 DNA sequence: TGTGCCAGCAGCCCCCTCTGGGGGGGGCTGGACGGGGAGCTGTTTTTT. Its protein product is CASSPLWGGLDGELFF.

The chain joins TRBV6-5 to TRBJ2-5; the D gene is possibly TRBD2 (6 bases). V was clipped by 2 bases and J by 5 bases, with 12 bases between them. This CDR3 is 14 amino acids long. Germline loops: CDR1 MNHEY, CDR2 SVGAGI. The CDR3 DNA is TGTGCCAGCAGTTACGTCCGGGAGTGGGAGACCCAGTACTTC. As protein: CASSYVREWETQYF.

The chain uses TRBV5-1 and TRBJ1-1, with D tentatively TRBD1 (6 bases). There are 16 residues in the CDR3. CDR1 is SGHRS, CDR2 YFSETQ, per germline. V was shortened by 0 bases and J by 3 bases, with 15 bases between the two germline ends. CDR3 amino acids: CASSLGPGTLHTEAFF. The CDR3 coding sequence is TGCGCCAGCAGCTTGGGTCCCGGGACATTACACACTGAAGCTTTCTTT. The full variable domain, its missing parts supplied by reference TRBV5-1 and TRBJ1-1, is KAGVTQTPRYLIKTRGQQVTLSCSPISGHRSVSWYQQTPGQGLQFLFEYFSETQRNKGNFPGRFSGRQFSNSRSEMNVSTLELGDSALYLCASSLGPGTLHTEAFFGQGTRLTVV.

This chain connects TRBV7-9 to TRBJ2-1; TRBD2 matches 11 bases. Trimming removed 0 bases from V and 3 bases from J; junction bases left unmatched: 4. CDR3 length: 17 amino acids. Germline V gene sequence: CDR1 SEHNR, CDR2 FQNEAQ (reference sequence). For the CDR3, the DNA is TGTGCCAGCAGCTTAGCGTCCGGGACTAGCGGCTACAATGAGCAGTTCTTC. It translates to CASSLASGTSGYNEQFF. The full variable domain, with the rest looked up from reference TRBV7-9 and TRBJ2-1, is DTGVSQNPRHKITKRGQNVTFRCDPISEHNRLYWYRQTLGQGPEFLTYFQNEAQLEKSRLLSDRFSAERPKGSFSTLEIQRTEQGDSAMYLCASSLASGTSGYNEQFFGPGTRLTVL.

The rearrangement uses TRBV12-5 and TRBJ2-1; maybe TRBD1 (5 bases). Germline V lookup: CDR1 LGHNT, CDR2 FRNRAP. This CDR3 comprises 15 residues. The V and J ends lost 5 bases and 8 bases respectively, with 19 bases between them. The CDR3 sequence: CASGPPDSGYHEQFF. CDR3 nucleotide sequence: TGTGCTAGTGGTCCCCCCGACAGTGGTTACCATGAGCAGTTCTTC.

This chain joins TRBV4-1 and TRBJ2-1, with a weak D call TRBD2 (5 bases). From germline, CDR1 is MGHRA and CDR2 YSYEKL. The CDR3 consists of 13 residues. V lost 6 bases and J lost 10, with 16 bases in between. The CDR3 is CASSQPLAPEQFF. In nucleotides, the CDR3 is TGCGCCAGCAGTCAACCTCTAGCCCCCGAGCAGTTCTTC.

The chain joins TRBV18 to TRBJ1-1; 9 bases fit TRBD1. Germline CDR1 KGHSH, CDR2 LQKENI. Germline trimming cut 3 bases from V and 1 base from J; bases unmatched to any gene: 3. The CDR3 extends over 15 amino acids. The CDR3 loop is CASSPVTGGNTEAFF. CDR3 coding DNA: TGTGCCAGCTCACCGGTGACAGGGGGGAACACTGAAGCTTTCTTT.

CDR3: CASSQGILALSSYEQYF. CDR3 coding DNA: TGTGCCAGCAGCCAAGGAATCTTAGCGCTTAGCTCCTACGAGCAGTACTTC. The J gene is TRBJ2-7, the V gene TRBV3-1 (or the pseudogene TRBV3-2), with a tentative D call TRBD2 (5 bases). In germline, CDR1 is LGHDT, CDR2 YNNKEL (reference sequence). The CDR3 sequence is 17 residues long. The germline V and J ends were trimmed by 1 base and 0 bases, with 16 bases remaining between them.

This chain joins TRBV20-1 and TRBJ1-3; D is uncertain. This CDR3 spans 13 amino acids. The germline V gene encodes CDR1 DFQATT and CDR2 SNEGSKA (reference sequence). V gave up 3 bases and J gave up 0 bases, with 6 bases separating them. The CDR3 DNA reads as TGCAGTGCTAGTCACATCTCTGGAAACACCATATATTTT. Its translation: CSASHISGNTIYF.

V usage is TRBV5-4 and J usage is TRBJ2-3; TRBD2 matches 10 bases. V lost 0 bases to trimming and J lost 4 bases; unmatched junction nucleotides: 8. CDR1 is SGHNT and CDR2 is YYREEE in the germline V gene (reference sequence). The CDR3 covers 17 residues. The CDR3 DNA is TGTGCCAGCAGCTTGGGGCTAGCGGGAGAGGGTTCAGATACGCAGTATTTT. Protein: CASSLGLAGEGSDTQYF.

The chain has TRBV27 and TRBJ1-6; no clear D. V lost 5 bases and J 5 bases, leaving 10 bases between the germline ends. This CDR3 is 14 amino acids long. CDR1 and CDR2 from the germline V gene are MNHEY and SMNVEV (reference sequence). CDR3 loop: CASSRTPDNSPLHF. Written as DNA, the CDR3 is TGTGCCAGCAGTCGTACACCCGATAATTCACCCCTCCACTTT.

The chain joins TRBV19 to TRBJ2-2; D possibly corresponds to TRBD2 (6 bases). The germline V gene encodes CDR1 LNHDA and CDR2 SQIVND (reference sequence). The ends were cut back, 5 bases at V and 4 bases at J, with 14 bases in the middle. The CDR3 sequence is 15 residues long. The CDR3 DNA reads TGTGCCAGTAGTGCCCCGCCCGGGGGCACCGGGGAGCTGTTTTTT. Protein sequence: CASSAPPGGTGELFF.

The chain has TRBV18 and TRBJ2-1; D may be TRBD2 (6 bases). The germline gives CDR1 KGHSH, CDR2 LQKENI. Between the trimmed V and J ends, which lost 5 bases and 15 bases, there was a span of 20 bases. CDR3 size: 13 residues. The CDR3 here is CASSAIQSAGMFF. CDR3 DNA sequence: TGTGCCAGCTCAGCCATTCAGTCCGCGGGGATGTTCTTC.

The chain is built from TRBV7-9 and TRBJ2-3; tentatively, D is TRBD2 (6 bases). This CDR3 is 13 amino acids long. The V end lost 6 bases, the J end lost 2 bases, and 9 bases lay between the germline ends. From germline, CDR1 is SEHNR and CDR2 FQNEAQ (reference sequence). The CDR3 protein is CASRRGNTDTQYF. The CDR3 DNA sequence: TGTGCCAGCAGGCGGGGAAACACAGATACGCAGTATTTT.

The chain combines TRBV11-2 with TRBJ2-3; 8 positions agree with TRBD2. CDR3 length: 16 residues. Per the germline V gene, CDR1 is SGHAT and CDR2 is FQNNGV. V was clipped by 1 base and J by 6 bases; unmatched bases: 9. CDR3 sequence: CASSLGRSGSFDTQYF. CDR3 nucleotides: TGTGCCAGCAGCTTAGGGAGAAGCGGGAGTTTCGATACGCAGTATTTT. The full variable domain, in which reference TRBV11-2 and TRBJ2-3 provide the parts outside the CDR3, is EAGVAQSPRYKIIEKRQSVAFWCNPISGHATLYWYQQILGQGPKLLIQFQNNGVVDDSQLPKDRFSAERLKGVDSTLKIQPAKLEDSAVYLCASSLGRSGSFDTQYFGPGTRLTVL.

V usage is TRBV4-3 and J usage is TRBJ2-1; TRBD2 matches at 10 bases. The germline V gene has CDR1 LGHNA and CDR2 YSLEER. J lost 4 bases, V lost 2 bases, and 5 bases had no gene match. The CDR3 is 16 residues long. CDR3: CASSQQGTSAYNEQFF. Written as DNA, the CDR3 is TGCGCCAGCAGCCAACAGGGGACTAGCGCTTACAATGAGCAGTTCTTC.